The TCR beta chain described here comes from a study of control samples from healthy donors and cancer patients. The CDR3 is made up of 13 amino acids. The V gene lost 7 bases and the J gene lost 4 bases, with 10 bases spanning the gap. The germline V gene has CDR1 MNHEY and CDR2 SVGAGI. The data were produced by immunoSEQ multiplex PCR, yet TCRdb's version contains in-frame clones alone and is incomplete. The sample holds hundreds of thousands of clones, over 75% seen once. The specimen sequenced was PBMCs. This chain links TRBV6-5 with TRBJ2-2; D not resolved. The TCR was taken from an older woman with lung cancer. The CDR3 DNA reads TGTGCCAGCAAGGATTATATCACCGGGGAGCTGTTTTTT. Protein: CASKDYITGELFF.